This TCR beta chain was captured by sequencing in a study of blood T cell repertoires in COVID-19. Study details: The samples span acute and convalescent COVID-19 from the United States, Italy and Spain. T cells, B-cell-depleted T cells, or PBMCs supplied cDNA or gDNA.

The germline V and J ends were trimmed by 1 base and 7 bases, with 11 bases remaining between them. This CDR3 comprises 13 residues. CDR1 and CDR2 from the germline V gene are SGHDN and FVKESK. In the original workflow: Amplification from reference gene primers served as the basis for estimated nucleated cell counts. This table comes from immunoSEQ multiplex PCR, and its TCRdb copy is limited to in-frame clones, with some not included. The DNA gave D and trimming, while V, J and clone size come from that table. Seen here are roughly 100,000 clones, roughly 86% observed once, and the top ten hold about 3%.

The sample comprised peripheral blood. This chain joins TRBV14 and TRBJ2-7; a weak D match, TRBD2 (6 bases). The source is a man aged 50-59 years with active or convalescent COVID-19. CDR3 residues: CASSQGEVGEQYF. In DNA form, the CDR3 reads TGTGCCAGCAGCCAAGGGGAGGTAGGAGAGCAGTACTTC. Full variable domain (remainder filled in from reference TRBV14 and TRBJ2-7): EAGVTQFPSHSVIEKGQTVTLRCDPISGHDNLYWYRRVMGKEIKFLLHFVKESKQDESGMPNNRFLAERTGGTYSTLKVQPAELEDSGVYFCASSQGEVGEQYFGPGTRLTVT.